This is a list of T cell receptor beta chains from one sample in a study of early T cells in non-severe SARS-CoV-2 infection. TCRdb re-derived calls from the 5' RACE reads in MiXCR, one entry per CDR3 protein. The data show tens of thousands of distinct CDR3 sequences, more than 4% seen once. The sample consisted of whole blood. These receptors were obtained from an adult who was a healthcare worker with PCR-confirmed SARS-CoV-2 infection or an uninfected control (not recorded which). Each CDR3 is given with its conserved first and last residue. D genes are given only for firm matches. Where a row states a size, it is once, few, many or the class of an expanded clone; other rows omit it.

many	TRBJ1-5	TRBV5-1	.	CASRADSSLNQPQHF	TGCGCCAGCAGGGCCGACAGTTCCTTAAATCAGCCCCAGCATTTT
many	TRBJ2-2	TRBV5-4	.	CASSPISASANTGELFF	TGTGCCAGCAGCCCAATATCTGCTTCCGCGAACACCGGGGAGCTGTTTTTT
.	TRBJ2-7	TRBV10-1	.	CASSESGSSYEQYF	TGCGCCAGCAGTGAATCAGGGAGCTCCTACGAGCAGTACTTC
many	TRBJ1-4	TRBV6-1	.	CASNQGRGAFNEKLFF	TGTGCCAGTAACCAGGGGCGCGGGGCCTTTAATGAAAAACTGTTTTTT
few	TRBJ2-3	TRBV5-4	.	CASSLPPSGATDTQYF	TGTGCCAGCAGCTTGCCCCCCTCCGGGGCTACAGATACGCAGTATTTT
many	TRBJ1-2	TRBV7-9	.	CASSLKKDTLDGYGYTF	TGTGCCAGCAGCCTAAAAAAAGACACGCTAGACGGTTATGGCTACACCTTC
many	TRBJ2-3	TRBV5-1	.	CASSLEWGTDTQYF	TGCGCCAGCAGCTTGGAATGGGGGACAGATACGCAGTATTTT
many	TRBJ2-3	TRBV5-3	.	CARSLFPRADTQYF	TGTGCCAGAAGCTTGTTCCCCAGGGCAGATACGCAGTATTTT
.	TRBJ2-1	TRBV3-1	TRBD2	CASSQVAGVNEQFF	TGTGCCAGCAGCCAAGTAGCGGGGGTCAATGAGCAGTTCTTC
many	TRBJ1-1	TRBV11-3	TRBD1	CASSSTGTENTEAFF	TGTGCCAGCAGCTCCACCGGGACAGAGAACACTGAAGCTTTCTTT
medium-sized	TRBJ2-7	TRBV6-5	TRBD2	CASKTTGTSGIAYEQYF	TGTGCCAGCAAAACCACCGGGACTAGCGGGATCGCCTACGAGCAGTACTTC
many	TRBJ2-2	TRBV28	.	CASSSQWLPTANTGELFF	TGTGCCAGCAGTTCGCAATGGTTACCGACAGCGAACACCGGGGAGCTGTTTTTT
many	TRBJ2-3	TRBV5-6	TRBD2	CASSWAGLGLRDTQYF	TGTGCCAGCAGCTGGGCAGGACTAGGCCTACGAGATACGCAGTATTTT
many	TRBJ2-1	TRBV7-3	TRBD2	CASSLGTSGNNEQFF	TGTGCCAGCAGCTTAGGGACTAGCGGGAACAATGAGCAGTTCTTC
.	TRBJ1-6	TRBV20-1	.	CSARATASSYNSPLHF	TGCAGTGCTAGAGCAACTGCGAGCTCCTATAATTCACCCCTCCACTTT
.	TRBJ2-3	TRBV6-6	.	CASIKIASTDTQYF	TGTGCCAGCATCAAGATTGCTAGCACAGATACGCAGTATTTT
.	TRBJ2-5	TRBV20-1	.	CSAPLQGGQETQYF	TGCAGTGCTCCCCTGCAGGGGGGCCAGGAGACCCAGTACTTC
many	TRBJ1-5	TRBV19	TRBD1	CASSIPPGGTGTYSNQPQHF	TGTGCCAGTAGTATTCCCCCGGGGGGGACAGGGACGTATAGCAATCAGCCCCAGCATTTT
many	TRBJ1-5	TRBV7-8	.	CASSSLGRPLLIESNQPQHF	TGTGCCAGCAGCTCCCTAGGGCGACCGTTACTAATCGAAAGCAATCAGCCCCAGCATTTT
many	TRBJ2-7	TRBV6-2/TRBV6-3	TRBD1	CASSSPRPRDRTHEQYF	TGTGCCAGCAGTTCCCCTCGGCCCCGGGACAGGACGCACGAGCAGTACTTC
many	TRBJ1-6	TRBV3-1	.	CASSQSGLNSPLHF	TGTGCCAGCAGCCAATCAGGCCTAAATTCACCCCTCCACTTT
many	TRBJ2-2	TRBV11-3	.	CASSFGGGAGTGELFF	TGTGCCAGCAGCTTCGGAGGGGGCGCGGGCACCGGGGAGCTGTTTTTT
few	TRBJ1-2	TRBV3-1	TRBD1	CASSGDSYGYTF	TGTGCCAGCAGCGGGGACAGCTATGGCTACACCTTC
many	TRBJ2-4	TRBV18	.	CASSPQGGAKNIQYF	TGTGCCAGCTCACCCCAGGGCGGGGCCAAAAACATTCAGTACTTC
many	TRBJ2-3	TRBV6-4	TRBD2	CASSPLAGFTDTQYF	TGTGCCAGCTCCCCTTTAGCGGGATTCACAGATACGCAGTATTTT
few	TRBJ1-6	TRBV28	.	CASTSGRPGGNSPLHF	TGTGCCAGCACTTCTGGTCGCCCCGGAGGTAATTCACCCCTCCACTTT
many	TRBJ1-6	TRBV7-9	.	CASSLGEFSPLHF	TGTGCCAGCAGCTTAGGAGAATTTTCACCCCTCCACTTT
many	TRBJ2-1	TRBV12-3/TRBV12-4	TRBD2	CASSDTASGGGNEQFF	TGTGCCAGCAGTGACACGGCTAGCGGGGGAGGGAATGAGCAGTTCTTC
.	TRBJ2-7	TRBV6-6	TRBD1	CASEGDSSYEQYF	TGTGCCAGCGAGGGGGACAGCTCCTACGAGCAGTACTTC
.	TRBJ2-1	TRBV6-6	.	CASLLPLAGSYNEQFF	TGTGCCAGCCTTTTGCCGTTGGCAGGTTCCTACAATGAGCAGTTCTTC
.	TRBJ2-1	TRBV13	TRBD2	CASSFPGLALYNEQFF	TGTGCCAGCAGCTTCCCTGGACTAGCGCTGTACAATGAGCAGTTCTTC
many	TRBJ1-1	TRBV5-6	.	CASSFRGAGTEAFF	TGTGCCAGCAGCTTCCGGGGCGCCGGGACTGAAGCTTTCTTT
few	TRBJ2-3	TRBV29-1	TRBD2	CSVAPWEGFTQYF	TGCAGCGTCGCCCCTTGGGAGGGGTTTACGCAGTATTTT
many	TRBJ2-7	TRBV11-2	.	CASSLERDNEQYF	TGTGCCAGCAGCTTAGAGCGGGATAACGAGCAGTACTTC
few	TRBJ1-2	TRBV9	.	CASSVSSPTIYGYTF	TGTGCCAGCAGCGTATCGAGCCCAACCATATACGGCTACACCTTC
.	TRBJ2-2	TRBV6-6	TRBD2	CASSPTSGGMAGELFF	TGTGCCAGCAGCCCGACTAGCGGGGGGATGGCCGGGGAGCTGTTTTTT
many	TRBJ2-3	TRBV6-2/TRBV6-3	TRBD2	CASSYPPRPSGRKADTQYF	TGTGCCAGCAGTTACCCACCTCGGCCTAGCGGGAGGAAGGCAGATACGCAGTATTTT
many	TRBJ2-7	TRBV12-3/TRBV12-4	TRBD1	CASSSTGQVLSYEQYF	TGTGCCAGCAGTTCGACGGGACAGGTCCTCTCCTACGAGCAGTACTTC
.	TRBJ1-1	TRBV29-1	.	CSVQVAEGTEAFF	TGCAGCGTCCAAGTTGCGGAGGGCACTGAAGCTTTCTTT
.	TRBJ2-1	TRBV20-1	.	CSPRTTSNEQFF	TGCAGTCCCCGGACCACATCCAATGAGCAGTTCTTC
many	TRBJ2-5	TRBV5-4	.	CASSLVQGSGETQYF	TGTGCCAGCAGCTTGGTCCAGGGAAGTGGAGAGACCCAGTACTTC
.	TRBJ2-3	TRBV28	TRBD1	CATRGQGTDTQYF	TGTGCCACCAGGGGACAGGGGACAGATACGCAGTATTTT
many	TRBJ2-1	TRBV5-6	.	CASSLAGPNEQFF	TGTGCCAGCAGCTTAGCCGGACCCAATGAGCAGTTCTTC
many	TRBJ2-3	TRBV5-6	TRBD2	CASSSSSGRSTDTQYF	TGTGCCAGCAGCTCCTCTAGCGGGCGAAGCACAGATACGCAGTATTTT
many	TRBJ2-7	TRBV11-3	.	CASSLARSYEQYF	TGTGCCAGCAGCTTAGCCCGCAGTTACGAGCAGTACTTC
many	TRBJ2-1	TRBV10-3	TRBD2	CAISRALAGGWNEQFF	TGTGCCATCAGCCGCGCACTAGCGGGAGGGTGGAATGAGCAGTTCTTC
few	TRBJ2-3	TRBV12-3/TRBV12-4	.	CASSSGDSGADTQYF	TGTGCCAGCAGTTCCGGGGACAGCGGGGCGGATACGCAGTATTTT
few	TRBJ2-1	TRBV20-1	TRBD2	CSAPGGNEQFF	TGCAGTGCTCCCGGGGGGAATGAGCAGTTCTTC